This entry describes one T cell receptor (beta chain). There is no known antigen for this receptor. Read sequence stops 3 residues before the CDR3 end, and the germline J gene provides the missing end. In the germline V gene, CDR1 corresponds to SGHRS and CDR2 to YFSETQ. Germline trimming: 4 bases from V, 5 bases from J; junction bases outside gene matches: 4. The CDR3, from cysteine to phenylalanine, totals 13 residues. The DNA shown is the part of the CDR3 that was read: 30 bases, in frame from base 1. Both CVID patients and healthy controls were predominantly of Caucasian heritage. From each donor, 5 to 8 ml of heparinized peripheral whole blood was collected. Genomic DNA from adults with common variable immune deficiency (CVID) and from healthy adult controls was used to sequence TCRbeta CDR3 repertoires. A total of some 22 healthy adult volunteers (around 12 female and around ten male; age range roughly 23 to 70 years, mean age about 33) were included in the control group. To isolate peripheral blood mononuclear cells, diluted blood was subjected to density centrifugation over Hypaque 1077 or Ficoll-Paque. Genomic DNA was extracted from unsorted mononuclear cells by Qiagen column purification or by a centrifugation-based method.

This sample was included in a study of T cell clonality in common variable immunodeficiency (dated by TCRdb to about 2015). Paper-wide results and their limitations: Differences among patients in the CVID cohort limited the correlations between repertoire features and clinical complications. Healthy controls shared more TCRbeta clones with each other than CVID subjects shared among themselves (p < 0.0001). According to the authors, finding the cause of the higher clonality in CVID would require sequencing the repertoires of T cell subpopulations. Increased TCRbeta clonality was found in CVID subjects compared with healthy controls (t-test p = 0.018), with the increase being most characteristic of about a third of subjects. Fewer deletions and N-nucleotide insertions were reportedly observed in CVID TCRbeta sequences, and highly modified clones with 13 or more V deletions were reportedly absent from CVID TCRbeta sequences. Although equal DNA input was used, an average of roughly 80,000 unique sequences per sample was obtained for controls, compared with around 32,000 for CVID samples.

For sequencing input, CVID and control samples contributed equivalent amounts of genomic DNA. For every sample, a 60 bp segment covering the rearranged TCRbeta CDR3 region was amplified and then sequenced. The immunoSEQ assay, a bias-corrected multiplex PCR with high-throughput sequencing, was employed for TCRbeta amplification. Regarding the original processing steps: Each unique nucleotide sequence was treated as a clone and annotated with V, D and J genes, copy number and frequency. Sequences were labeled productive if in frame, and non-productive if out of frame or containing stop codons. As previously described, clonality was computed from Shannon's entropy. The predicted amino acid sequences of productive clones were used to derive the mean CDR3 Kyte-Doolittle hydropathy. Hierarchical clustering of scaled V gene usage was performed with the R hclust function using Manhattan distance and complete linkage. Sharing of clones by CDR3 amino acid sequence was evaluated through resampling of 12 repertoires per group over 100 rounds. The repertoires were searched for approximately 70 published EBV-specific TCRbeta sequences and 245 published CMV-specific TCRbeta sequences. Two CVID samples yielding fewer than 10,000 sequences were excluded from analysis, leaving 42 CVID repertoires. Drawn from immuneACCESS, this table holds only the in-frame rearrangements with V and J called that TCRdb kept. Clones are partly lost; checked studies trace under half to an unresolved V gene and leave the rest unexplained. V, J and clone size reflect that table, while D and trimming were determined from the DNA. With around 50,000 clones recorded, this sample contains no clone counted only once. The top ten hold less than 6.5% of the sample.

The V and J segments used are TRBV5-1 and TRBJ2-3; 7 bases in the middle match TRBD2. The receptor was derived from a person between 18 and 69 years old in good health. The material sequenced was peripheral blood mononuclear cells. The encoded CDR3 is CASSQGGGDTQYF. Incomplete CDR3 DNA: TGCGCCAGCAGCCAGGGCGGGGGAGATACG.